One and the same sample provided the 10 T cell receptor beta chains below, sequenced in a study of T-cell reconstitution after alpha-beta-depleted transplantation in children. It was with unique molecular identifiers that the TCRbeta library was prepared. TCRdb reanalysed the PCR reads using MiXCR and keeps one entry per CDR3 protein. Seen here are 780,000 or so distinct CDR3 sequences, about 15% observed once, and the top ten hold roughly 5%. Here the sequenced sample was PBMCs, mostly from graft donor cells, taken 360 days after TCRalphabeta/CD19-depleted stem cell transplant. Every receptor here comes from a male patient younger than 18 who had a stem cell transplant for acute lymphoblastic leukemia, so the T cells may come from the graft donor.

A few counts support this clonotype. The genes are TRBV5-1 and TRBJ1-1, with D unclear. Germline V gene data show CDR1 as SGHRS and CDR2 as YFSETQ. Trimming removed 2 bases at V and 11 bases at J, with 13 bases between. The CDR3 loop spans 12 amino acids. The CDR3 loop reads CASSFDGVGAFF. For the CDR3, the DNA is TGCGCCAGCAGCTTCGACGGGGTTGGGGCTTTCTTT.

The sample holds a few counts of this clonotype. The V call is TRBV10-3, the J call TRBJ2-7; possible D gene TRBD2, 6 bases. This CDR3 has 17 residues. Germline assignment: CDR1 ENHRY and CDR2 SYGVKD. The V gene lost 0 bases and the J gene lost 2 bases, with 17 bases spanning the gap. In DNA form, the CDR3 reads TGTGCCATCAGTGAGTCGGCTAGCGTTACTGCGACCTACGAGCAGTACTTC. As protein: CAISESASVTATYEQYF.

The rearrangement joins TRBV20-1 to TRBJ2-1; 11 bases are a match to TRBD2. This CDR3 is 14 amino acids long. Germline lookup yields CDR1 DFQATT and CDR2 SNEGSKA (reference sequence). The J segment lost 8 bases and the V segment lost 8 bases, leaving 11 bases of the junction unmatched. CDR3 protein: CSSPTSGSSYEQFF. CDR3 DNA: TGCAGTTCTCCTACTAGCGGGAGTTCATATGAGCAGTTCTTC.

V usage is TRBV2 and J usage is TRBJ2-1, with 9 bases fitting TRBD2. The CDR3 totals 15 residues. Trimming at V came to 6 bases and at J to 7 bases, leaving 10 bases not matched to a gene. Germline-derived CDR1 and CDR2 are SNHLY and FYNNEI. In DNA form, the CDR3 reads TGTGCCAGCAGGTACGGTAGCGGGAGTGAGAATGAGCAGTTCTTC. Translation gives CASRYGSGSENEQFF.

The gene calls are TRBV15 and TRBJ2-1; perhaps TRBD2 as D (7 bases). CDR1 LNHNV and CDR2 YYDKDF come from the germline V gene (reference sequence). The V and J ends lost 0 bases and 7 bases respectively, with 16 bases between them. The CDR3 totals 16 residues. The CDR3 sequence: CATSRDMGEGGNEQFF. The CDR3 DNA is TGTGCCACCAGCAGAGATATGGGGGAGGGGGGGAATGAGCAGTTCTTC.

As to this clonotype: This may arise from a read error, as a much more abundant clone is one base away. The chain uses TRBV27 and TRBJ2-1, with D possibly being TRBD2 (5 bases). Germline V gene lookup returns CDR1 MNHEY and CDR2 SMNVEV (reference sequence). The CDR3 consists of 14 residues. The CDR3 loop reads CASSLSGRVNKQFF. As DNA, the CDR3 is TGTGCCAGCAGTTTAAGTGGGCGGGTCAATAAGCAGTTCTTC.

The table lists this clonotype with a few counts. This rearrangement joins TRBV20-1 to TRBJ2-3, with no clear D. The CDR3 contains 11 residues. Germline CDR1 is DFQATT and CDR2 is SNEGSKA (reference sequence). In DNA, the CDR3 is TGCAGCCATACCCGGGCAGATACGCAGTATTTT. Translation: CSHTRADTQYF.

This chain joins TRBV10-3 and TRBJ1-2; D gene uncertain. CDR1 is ENHRY and CDR2 is SYGVKD in the germline V gene. This CDR3 has 13 residues. V lost 8 bases and J 4 bases, leaving 14 bases between the germline ends. This chain's CDR3 is CAISYGPSYGYTF. In nucleotides, the CDR3 is TGTGCCATCTCTTACGGACCGAGCTATGGCTACACCTTC.

In this sample, this clonotype turned up a few times. The chain combines TRBV12-3 or TRBV12-4 with TRBJ2-7; no reliable D call. V was cut by 2 bases and J by 0 bases, with 5 bases left in between. The CDR3 has 13 residues. The CDR3: CASSLHYSYEQYF. CDR3 bases: TGTGCCAGCAGTTTACACTACTCCTACGAGCAGTACTTC.

This clonotype was found a few times. The chain carries TRBV2 and TRBJ2-5; the D gene is possibly TRBD2 (6 bases). V was clipped by 2 bases and J by 5 bases, with 18 bases between them. The length of the CDR3 is 16 residues. The germline gives CDR1 SNHLY, CDR2 FYNNEI. CDR3 DNA: TGTGCCAGCAGTGAATTGTTCGGGAGATCAAAGGAGACCCAGTACTTC. Translation gives CASSELFGRSKETQYF.